The 30 T cell receptor beta chains given below trace back to one sample, sequenced in a study of human T cells and chemical hapten exposure. TCRdb passed the RACE reads through MiXCR, listing each CDR3 protein once. The top ten hold 1.5% to 2% of the sample, which has some 54,000 distinct CDR3 sequences, 8.5% to 10% seen once. Time point indicated: patch test 2, 6 weeks after DPC sensitization. Stated treatment: therapeutic diphenylcyclopropenone sensitization with weekly scalp DPC. Here the sequenced sample was whole blood, taken in connection with sensitization to the hapten diphenylcyclopropenone (DPC). These receptors were obtained from a woman aged 45-65 years with alopecia areata. Some clones in this sample may be carry-over from other donors' samples.

This clonotype was observed many times. The chain carries TRBV2 and TRBJ1-5, with D unclear. This CDR3 has 14 amino acids. Germline assignment: CDR1 SNHLY and CDR2 FYNNEI. Trimming stripped 4 bases from V and 0 bases from J, with 7 bases between. CDR3 protein: CASSVLSSNQPQHF. Written as DNA, the CDR3 is TGTGCCAGCAGTGTGCTATCTAGCAATCAGCCCCAGCATTTT.

This clonotype has more than one count but fewer than ten. The chain combines TRBV6-5 with TRBJ1-2; D gene unclear. V dropped 0 bases and J dropped 2 bases, with 10 bases sitting between them. The CDR3 has 15 residues. The germline V gene encodes CDR1 MNHEY and CDR2 SVGAGI. The CDR3 is CASSYSELSNYGYTF. The CDR3 DNA is TGTGCCAGCAGTTACTCGGAACTCTCAAACTATGGCTACACCTTC.

The CDR3 sequence is CASSMGADPWQPQHF. The CDR3 nucleotides are TGTGCCAGTAGTATGGGGGCAGATCCGTGGCAGCCCCAGCATTTT. The V gene is TRBV19, the J gene TRBJ1-5; D possibly corresponds to TRBD1 (6 bases). CDR3 length: 15 residues. Germline CDR1 LNHDA, CDR2 SQIVND (reference sequence). The V and J ends lost 3 bases and 7 bases respectively, with 16 bases between them.

This clonotype was found many times. At one end, the junction sequence differs from germline, possibly due to a read error. The J gene is TRBJ1-2, the V gene TRBV6-8, with D uncertain. This CDR3 comprises 13 residues. CDR1 is MNHGY, CDR2 SAAAGT, per germline. The CDR3 region has the DNA TGTGCCAACAGTTGGAGGGCATTTTATGGCTACACCTTC. This gives the protein CANSWRAFYGYTF.

This clonotype was seen repeatedly, ten times or more. The chain uses TRBV12-3 or TRBV12-4 and TRBJ2-7, with TRBD1 as a possible D gene (5 bases). Between the trimmed V and J ends, which lost 3 bases and 1 base, there was a span of 7 bases. The CDR3 length is 13 residues. The CDR3 nucleotides read TGTGCCAGCAGTTTGGGGCAGTCCTACGAGCAGTACTTC. Protein: CASSLGQSYEQYF.

A few counts support this clonotype. The chain has TRBV7-2 and TRBJ2-3; 7 bases align to TRBD2. This CDR3 comprises 16 residues. Per germline, CDR1 SGHTA and CDR2 FQGNSA. The junction had 7 bases not matched to a gene; V was cut back by 4 bases and J by 0 bases. The CDR3 loop reads CASSSRLAVSTDTQYF. The CDR3 DNA reads TGTGCCAGCAGCTCACGGCTAGCGGTCAGCACAGATACGCAGTATTTT.

This clonotype was observed at least ten times. The chain recombines TRBV4-1 with TRBJ1-2; 10 bases agree with TRBD1. After removal of 3 bases from V and 8 bases from J, the junction contained 9 bases not matched to a gene. The CDR3 loop spans 15 amino acids. CDR1 and CDR2 (germline): MGHRA, YSYEKL. CDR3 nucleotide sequence: TGCGCCAGCAGCCAGGGGACAGGGGTTTTGGGAGGCTACACCTTC. Its translation is CASSQGTGVLGGYTF.

The chain is built from TRBV28 and TRBJ2-1, with D possibly TRBD2 on 5 matching bases. CDR1 and CDR2 from the germline V gene are MDHEN and SYDVKM. The CDR3 runs 15 residues. Deletions cut 6 bases from V and 6 bases from J, with 18 bases between. The CDR3 bases are TGTGCCAGCAGCCCACCGCGGAAGAGCGGCAATGAGCAGTTCTTC. Translation: CASSPPRKSGNEQFF.

This clonotype showed up just a few times. The chain recombines TRBV6-2 or TRBV6-3 with TRBJ2-1; a possible D gene is TRBD2 (7 bases). This CDR3 comprises 13 residues. V shed 8 bases and J shed 5 bases, with 13 bases lying between them. Germline assignment: CDR1 MNHEY and CDR2 SVGEGT. DNA for the CDR3: TGTGCCAGCGAGCGGGACATCAACAATGAGCAGTTCTTC. Translation: CASERDINNEQFF.

The table lists this clonotype with many counts. The rearrangement joins TRBV20-1 to TRBJ1-1; maybe TRBD1 (5 bases). With 3 bases removed from V and 2 bases from J, the gap between germline ends came to 16 bases. This CDR3 is 15 amino acids long. Germline CDR1 DFQATT, CDR2 SNEGSKA (reference sequence). The CDR3 protein is CSASLGARGNTEAFF. The CDR3 region has the DNA TGCAGTGCTAGTTTAGGGGCGCGGGGAAACACTGAAGCTTTCTTT.

The chain has TRBV7-9 and TRBJ1-1; 7 positions agree with TRBD1. The CDR3 loop spans 14 amino acids. The V and J ends lost 7 bases and 0 bases, in that order; junction bases with no gene match: 5. The germline CDR1 and CDR2 sequences are SEHNR and FQNEAQ (reference sequence). As DNA, the CDR3 is TGTGCCAGCATCTGGGGACAGATGAACACTGAAGCTTTCTTT. Its translation is CASIWGQMNTEAFF.

The chain has TRBV7-9 and TRBJ2-7; D is possibly TRBD2 (6 bases). Germline V gives CDR1 SEHNR, CDR2 FQNEAQ (reference sequence). This CDR3 has 14 residues. Trimming took 5 bases from V and 3 from J, leaving 14 bases between them. CDR3 sequence (DNA): TGTGCCAGCAGCCCCCCCGGGGGTAACTACGAGCAGTACTTC. Translating gives CASSPPGGNYEQYF. Full variable domain (outside the CDR3, taken from reference TRBV7-9 and TRBJ2-7): DTGVSQNPRHKITKRGQNVTFRCDPISEHNRLYWYRQTLGQGPEFLTYFQNEAQLEKSRLLSDRFSAERPKGSFSTLEIQRTEQGDSAMYLCASSPPGGNYEQYFGPGTRLTVT.

This clonotype was picked up many times. The rearrangement uses TRBV29-1 and TRBJ1-4; 10 bases fit TRBD1. V lost 6 bases and J lost 8; bases outside the gene matches: 3. From germline, CDR1 is SQVTM and CDR2 ANQGSEA. CDR3 length: 12 amino acids. CDR3 sequence (DNA): TGCAGCGTCGAGACAGGGGGCGAAAAACTGTTTTTT. This encodes CSVETGGEKLFF.

This chain connects TRBV12-3 or TRBV12-4 to TRBJ2-6; tentative D call: TRBD2 (6 bases). The CDR3 loop spans 17 amino acids. V was shortened by 7 bases and J by 0 bases, with 16 bases between the two germline ends. The CDR3 bases are TGTGCCAGCAATGTCGTGCGGGGCTACTCTGGGGCCAACGTCCTGACTTTC. Translation: CASNVVRGYSGANVLTF.

This clonotype was seen ten or more times. The chain links TRBV21-1 to TRBJ1-1; the table's TRBD1 call for D was not verified on the DNA. TRBV21-1 constitutes a pseudogene. The length of the CDR3 is 15 residues. The CDR3, as DNA: TGTGCCAGCAGCACCCCGAAGGGCGATGTCACTGAAGCTTTCTTT. Encoded protein: CASSTPKGDVTEAFF.

This clonotype showed up just a few times. The chain has TRBV5-1 and TRBJ2-7, with TRBD1 identical over 10 bases. Germline V lookup: CDR1 SGHRS, CDR2 YFSETQ. CDR3 length: 16 residues. Unmatched junction bases numbered 8, after V lost 1 base and J lost 4 bases. The CDR3 spells CASSLNSGTGVYEQYF. In nucleotides, the CDR3 is TGCGCCAGCAGCTTGAACTCCGGGACAGGGGTATACGAGCAGTACTTC.

This clonotype was recorded at least ten times. This sequence joins TRBV6-1 and TRBJ1-4; a weak D match, TRBD1 (5 bases). V was cut by 6 bases and J by 7 bases, with 15 bases left in between. The CDR3 contains 14 residues. Germline V gene lookup returns CDR1 MNHNS and CDR2 SASEGT. The DNA of the CDR3 is TGTGCCAGCAGGTCTGGACATTGGAGTGAAAAACTGTTTTTT. Its protein product is CASRSGHWSEKLFF.

This clonotype was counted many times. This chain links TRBV28 with TRBJ1-2; a possible D gene is TRBD1 (5 bases). V was trimmed by 6 bases and J by 4 bases, leaving 15 bases between them. CDR3 size: 14 residues. Germline values: CDR1 MDHEN, CDR2 SYDVKM. CDR3 residues: CASRQRGGFYGYTF. The CDR3 DNA reads TGTGCCAGCAGACAGAGGGGAGGGTTCTATGGCTACACCTTC.

This clonotype was counted many times. The chain joins TRBV12-3 or TRBV12-4 to TRBJ2-2, with D unresolved. The CDR3 has 14 amino acids. V was shortened by 5 bases and J by 0 bases, with 7 bases between the two germline ends. The CDR3 DNA reads TGTGCCAGCAGTCAGGCAACGAACACCGGGGAGCTGTTTTTT. It codes for CASSQATNTGELFF.

This clonotype was picked up a small number of times. The J gene is TRBJ1-2, the V gene TRBV10-3; tentative D call: TRBD1 (6 bases). In germline, CDR1 is ENHRY, CDR2 SYGVKD. V was pared by 7 bases and J by 2 bases, with 11 bases between. This CDR3 is 13 amino acids long. The CDR3 DNA is TGTGCCATCAAACGGACAGCCAACTATGGCTACACCTTC. Protein product: CAIKRTANYGYTF.

This clonotype was counted between two and nine times. The CDR3 region has the DNA TGTGCCAGCTCACCCTCGGATAGGGGTGGGACTGAAGCTTTCTTT. Translating gives CASSPSDRGGTEAFF. The V and J genes are TRBV18 and TRBJ1-1; D might be TRBD1 (5 bases). The V end lost 3 bases, the J end lost 5 bases, and 16 bases lay between the germline ends. The CDR3 is 15 amino acids. The germline V gene has CDR1 KGHSH and CDR2 LQKENI.

This clonotype was picked up a small number of times. The genes are TRBV6-1 and TRBJ2-1; D may match TRBD1 or TRBD2 (5 bases each). Germline V gene lookup returns CDR1 MNHNS and CDR2 SASEGT. CDR3 length equals 16 residues. The V end was cut by 5 bases, the J end by 2 bases, with 16 bases between. CDR3 residues: CASSLRIGTTYNEQFF. CDR3 DNA sequence: TGTGCCAGCAGTCTACGTATCGGGACCACCTACAATGAGCAGTTCTTC.

The chain combines TRBV28 with TRBJ1-5, with D perhaps matching TRBD1 (5 bases). Deletions cut 4 bases from V and 4 bases from J, with 20 bases between. CDR3 length equals 17 residues. Germline V gene sequence: CDR1 MDHEN, CDR2 SYDVKM. CDR3 sequence: CASSSPRAAGRNQPQHF. The CDR3 DNA is TGTGCCAGCAGTTCCCCCCGGGCGGCAGGGAGGAATCAGCCCCAGCATTTT.

This clonotype occurred many times. This rearrangement joins TRBV4-3 to TRBJ2-3, with D possibly matching TRBD2 (6 bases). Germline assignment: CDR1 LGHNA and CDR2 YSLEER. The V end was cut by 3 bases, the J end by 1 base, with 8 bases between. This CDR3 is built from 14 residues. CDR3 bases: TGCGCCAGCAGCCAGGCTAGCGGCACAGATACGCAGTATTTT. Encoded protein: CASSQASGTDTQYF.

This clonotype was counted ten times or more. The chain combines TRBV2 with TRBJ1-5; TRBD1 matches at 10 bases. J was trimmed by 0 bases and V by 6 bases; bases with no gene match: 11. The CDR3 has 18 residues. The germline V gene encodes CDR1 SNHLY and CDR2 FYNNEI. The CDR3: CASSLDRGGSYSNQPQHF. CDR3 nucleotide sequence: TGTGCCAGCAGCCTGGACAGGGGGGGAAGTTATAGCAATCAGCCCCAGCATTTT.

This clonotype appeared a few times. This rearrangement joins TRBV20-1 to TRBJ2-7; D is ambiguous. Germline CDR1 and CDR2: DFQATT and SNEGSKA (reference sequence). Between the trimmed V and J ends, which lost 3 bases and 4 bases, there was a span of 16 bases. This CDR3 has 14 residues. The CDR3 loop is CSARGGQIQYEQYF. The CDR3, as DNA: TGCAGTGCTAGGGGTGGGCAGATACAGTACGAGCAGTACTTC.

This clonotype was seen repeatedly, ten times or more. The chain joins TRBV2 to TRBJ2-7; 9 nucleotides align to TRBD1. This CDR3 spans 13 amino acids. The junction had 3 bases not matched to a gene; V was cut back by 4 bases and J by 5 bases. CDR1 and CDR2 from the germline V gene are SNHLY and FYNNEI. The CDR3 DNA sequence: TGTGCCAGCAGTGGGGACAGGGCGAACGAGCAGTACTTC. Translating gives CASSGDRANEQYF.

The sample holds a few counts of this clonotype. V is TRBV25-1 and J is TRBJ2-7, with 12 bases identical to TRBD2. In germline, CDR1 is MGHDK, CDR2 SYGVNS. The CDR3 is 14 amino acids. J was trimmed by 6 bases and V by 5 bases; bases with no gene match: 5. The CDR3 DNA reads as TGTGCCAGCAGTTTACTGACTAGCGGGGGCGAGCAGTACTTC. Its translation: CASSLLTSGGEQYF.

This clonotype was detected a few times. This chain joins TRBV11-2 and TRBJ1-6; TRBD1 agrees at 12 bases. The CDR3 extends over 16 amino acids. Germline V CDR1 and CDR2: SGHAT, FQNNGV. Trimming cost V 5 bases and J 10 bases; bases outside gene matches: 9. CDR3 sequence reads: CASSDIFGTGGSPLHF. The CDR3 bases are TGTGCCAGCAGCGATATCTTTGGGACAGGGGGCTCACCCCTCCACTTT.

This clonotype was detected many times. This chain links TRBV7-8 with TRBJ1-2; 7 nucleotides agree with TRBD1. CDR3 length: 13 residues. The V gene's germline CDR1 is SGHVS and CDR2 FQNEAQ. The V segment lost 8 bases and the J segment 4 bases; nucleotides outside the gene matches: 7. The CDR3 sequence is CASGVDRTYGYTF. In nucleotides, the CDR3 is TGTGCCAGCGGTGTGGACAGGACCTATGGCTACACCTTC.